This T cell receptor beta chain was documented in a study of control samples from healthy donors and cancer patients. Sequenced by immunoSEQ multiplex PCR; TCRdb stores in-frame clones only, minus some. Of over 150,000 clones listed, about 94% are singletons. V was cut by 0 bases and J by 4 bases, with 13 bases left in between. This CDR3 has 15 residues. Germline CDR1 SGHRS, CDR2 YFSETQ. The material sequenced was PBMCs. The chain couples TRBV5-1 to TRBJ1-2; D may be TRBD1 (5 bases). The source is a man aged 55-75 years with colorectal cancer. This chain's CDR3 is CASSLARGAGYGYTF. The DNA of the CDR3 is TGCGCCAGCAGCTTGGCGCGAGGGGCGGGCTATGGCTACACCTTC.